These T cell receptor beta chains were read from a single sample in a study of Graves' ophthalmopathy and Graves' hyperthyroidism. MiXCR, applied by TCRdb to the multiplex PCR reads, yields one record per CDR3 protein. The sample yields over a million distinct CDR3 sequences, approximately 35% seen once. Sequences were obtained from peripheral blood or thyroid tissue (not recorded which). The receptors were gathered from an adult man with Graves' hyperthyroidism. The CDR3 runs from the conserved cysteine through the conserved F or W. The D gene is left open where the match is weak. Size tells how often a clone was seen (once, few, many) or the class of an expanded clone, and some rows leave it out.

clone_size j_call v_call d_call cdr3_aa cdr3_nt
. TRBJ2-2 TRBV20-1 . CSASSGTPGELFF TGCAGTGCTAGTAGCGGTACCCCCGGGGAGCTGTTTTTT
once TRBJ2-7 TRBV19 TRBD2 CASSPAGGRREQYF TGTGCCAGTAGTCCAGCGGGAGGCCGGAGGGAGCAGTACTTC
few TRBJ2-5 TRBV6-5 . CASTKTGRQETQYF TGTGCCAGCACCAAGACAGGGAGGCAAGAGACCCAGTACTTC
. TRBJ2-7 TRBV7-2 . CARPRTHYEQYF TGTGCCAGGCCTAGAACCCACTACGAGCAGTACTTC
few TRBJ2-5 TRBV6-2/TRBV6-3 TRBD2 CASTPTLGGVQETQYF TGTGCCAGCACCCCTACCCTGGGAGGGGTACAAGAGACCCAGTACTTC
few TRBJ2-1 TRBV7-2 . CASSTRDFNEQFF TGTGCCAGCAGCACTCGGGACTTCAATGAGCAGTTCTTC
. TRBJ1-1 TRBV4-1 TRBD1 CASSQGDRGWNTEAFF TGCGCCAGCAGCCAGGGGGACAGGGGATGGAACACTGAAGCTTTCTTT
. TRBJ2-2 TRBV7-9 TRBD2 CASSTLAGNTGELFF TGTGCCAGCAGTACCTTAGCGGGGAACACCGGGGAGCTGTTTTTT
few TRBJ2-5 TRBV5-1 . CASSAQSGGRGETQYF TGCGCCAGCAGCGCCCAGTCAGGAGGACGTGGAGAGACCCAGTACTTC
. TRBJ2-5 TRBV25-1 . CASHKPVREAETQYF TGTGCCAGCCATAAACCGGTCAGGGAGGCGGAGACCCAGTACTTC
many TRBJ1-2 TRBV7-2 . CASSGGTVYPIGYTF TGTGCCAGCAGCGGAGGGACGGTATATCCCATCGGCTACACCTTC
many TRBJ1-2 TRBV20-1 . CSARDEVNYGYTF TGCAGTGCTAGAGATGAGGTTAACTATGGCTACACCTTC
. TRBJ2-7 TRBV9 . CASSVAFTGIKGSYEQYF TGTGCCAGCAGCGTAGCGTTTACGGGGATAAAGGGTAGTTACGAGCAGTACTTC
many TRBJ1-6 TRBV7-8 . CASSYRGGDYNSPLHF TGTGCCAGCAGCTACCGCGGGGGGGATTATAATTCACCCCTCCACTTT
. TRBJ1-1 TRBV20-1 TRBD1 CSARVEGANTEAFF TGCAGTGCTAGAGTCGAGGGGGCCAACACTGAAGCTTTCTTT
. TRBJ1-1 TRBV29-1 . CSVEAASEAFF TGCAGCGTTGAGGCCGCCTCTGAAGCTTTCTTT
many TRBJ1-1 TRBV12-3/TRBV12-4 . CASRLPNEIGAFF TGTGCCAGCAGGTTACCCAACGAGATTGGGGCTTTCTTT